The next 29 T cell receptor beta chains were all read from a single sample in a study of shared clonotypes between healthy human individuals. Assay: immunoSEQ multiplex PCR; the TCRdb copy retains only in-frame clones and omits some. Of some 2.4 million clones in the sample, 93% are singletons; the top ten hold around 0.37%. Sample: naive CD4+ T cells from PBMCs. Specified subset: CD45RA+ positively selected. These receptor sequences come from a man between 18 and 29 years old in good health. Some clones in this sample may be carry-over from other donors' samples.

The chain is built from TRBV15 and TRBJ2-2, with D possibly being TRBD1 (6 bases). Germline CDR1 LNHNV, CDR2 YYDKDF (reference sequence). V shed 0 bases and J shed 6 bases, with 14 bases lying between them. The CDR3 contains 16 residues. CDR3 loop: CATSRDRGQRAGELFF. Written as DNA, the CDR3 is TGTGCCACCAGCAGAGACCGAGGACAGAGGGCCGGGGAGCTGTTTTTT.

V and J are TRBV5-1 and TRBJ2-5, with TRBD2 matching over 10 bases. With V trimmed by 4 bases and J by 5 bases, 8 bases remained unmatched. In germline, CDR1 is SGHRS, CDR2 YFSETQ. The CDR3 sequence is 15 residues long. The CDR3, as DNA: TGCGCCAGCAGCACACTAGCGGGAAGTGAGGAGACCCAGTACTTC. Amino acid sequence: CASSTLAGSEETQYF.

For this clone: This CDR3 is also generated by other DNA sequences in the sample. The chain is built from TRBV18 and TRBJ2-7; the D is unclear. Germline V gene sequence: CDR1 KGHSH, CDR2 LQKENI. V lost 0 bases and J 3 bases, leaving 6 bases between the germline ends. The CDR3 consists of 13 residues. The CDR3 region has the DNA TGTGCCAGCTCACCACCGTCGGGCTACGAGCAGTACTTC. Translated, it gives CASSPPSGYEQYF.

The chain joins TRBV5-1 to TRBJ2-2; D not resolved. CDR3 length: 17 amino acids. CDR1 and CDR2 from the germline V gene are SGHRS and YFSETQ. V was pared by 0 bases and J by 4 bases, with 16 bases between. The CDR3, as DNA: TGCGCCAGCAGCTTGGAAAGGCAGCTCGCCTCCACCGGGGAGCTGTTTTTT. Translation gives CASSLERQLASTGELFF. Together with reference TRBV5-1 and TRBJ2-2, the CDR3 gives the full variable domain: KAGVTQTPRYLIKTRGQQVTLSCSPISGHRSVSWYQQTPGQGLQFLFEYFSETQRNKGNFPGRFSGRQFSNSRSEMNVSTLELGDSALYLCASSLERQLASTGELFFGEGSRLTVL.

The V gene is TRBV30, the J gene TRBJ2-1, with 8 positions matching TRBD1. CDR3 length: 16 residues. Germline V gene sequence: CDR1 GTSNPN, CDR2 SVGIG (reference sequence). V was pared by 1 base and J by 6 bases, with 11 bases of the junction left unmatched. In DNA, the CDR3 is TGTGCCTGGAGTGCAACCGGGACAGGCGTCGCCAATGAGCAGTTCTTC. It encodes CAWSATGTGVANEQFF.

The chain joins TRBV18 to TRBJ2-1, with 9 positions matching TRBD2. This CDR3 comprises 15 residues. In germline, CDR1 is KGHSH, CDR2 LQKENI. Trimming removed 5 bases from V and 6 bases from J; junction bases left unmatched: 8. CDR3 bases: TGTGCCAGCTCAACGGCGGGCGGGAGGGGCAATGAGCAGTTCTTC. Its protein product is CASSTAGGRGNEQFF.

Notes on this clone: This specimen includes other DNA sequences encoding the same CDR3. V and J are TRBV29-1 and TRBJ1-2; D unresolved. Germline CDR1 reads SQVTM; CDR2 reads ANQGSEA. The germline V and J ends were trimmed by 4 bases and 3 bases, with 3 bases remaining between them. This CDR3 is 10 amino acids long. The CDR3 DNA reads as TGCAGCGTTGCCGACTATGGCTACACCTTC. The encoded protein is CSVADYGYTF.

This clone appeared once. This chain joins TRBV20-1 and TRBJ1-3; 7 nucleotides agree with TRBD1. The trim removed 6 bases at V and 4 bases at J, leaving 0 bases unmatched. The CDR3 loop spans 11 amino acids. Germline assignment: CDR1 DFQATT and CDR2 SNEGSKA (reference sequence). Written as DNA, the CDR3 is TGCAGTGCGGGACAGGGAAACACCATATATTTT. Its protein is CSAGQGNTIYF.

Comment on this clone: This specimen includes other DNA sequences encoding the same CDR3. The gene calls are TRBV19 and TRBJ2-3; TRBD2 might be the D (5 bases). Between the trimmed V and J ends, which lost 1 base and 6 bases, there was a span of 11 bases. Germline lookup yields CDR1 LNHDA and CDR2 SQIVND (reference sequence). CDR3 length: 14 residues. The CDR3 bases are TGTGCCAGTAGTATAGGGGGAGTGACCGATACGCAGTATTTT. This gives the protein CASSIGGVTDTQYF. The complete variable domain, with remaining parts taken from reference TRBV19 and TRBJ2-3, reads DGGITQSPKYLFRKEGQNVTLSCEQNLNHDAMYWYRQDPGQGLRLIYYSQIVNDFQKGDIAEGYSVSREKKESFPLTVTSAQKNPTAFYLCASSIGGVTDTQYFGPGTRLTVL.

The chain recombines TRBV6-1 with TRBJ2-7; TRBD1 aligns across 7 bases. Unmatched junction bases numbered 6, after V lost 8 bases and J lost 2 bases. Germline CDR1 is MNHNS and CDR2 is SASEGT. The CDR3 is 13 residues long. The CDR3 nucleotides are TGTGCCAGCGCTAGGGGGCCGACCTACGAGCAGTACTTC. Encoded protein: CASARGPTYEQYF.

The rearrangement links TRBV7-2 to TRBJ2-7; possibly TRBD1 or TRBD2 for D (6 bases each). Trimming took 0 bases from V and 3 from J, leaving 12 bases between them. The CDR3 length is 15 residues. Germline V gene data show CDR1 as SGHTA and CDR2 as FQGNSA. The CDR3 is CASSLAGGRFYEQYF. CDR3 coding DNA: TGTGCCAGCAGCTTAGCCGGGGGCCGGTTCTACGAGCAGTACTTC.

V gene TRBV5-1 combines with J gene TRBJ2-5; 8 positions agree with TRBD2. The CDR3 covers 16 residues. Germline CDR1 is SGHRS and CDR2 is YFSETQ. V shed 0 bases, J shed 1 base, and the junction held 5 bases outside the gene matches. Written as DNA, the CDR3 is TGCGCCAGCAGCTTGGGGGCGGGAGGCGGCCAAGAGACCCAGTACTTC. Its translation: CASSLGAGGGQETQYF.

As regards this clone: Other nucleotide sequences from this sample produce the same CDR3. The chain couples TRBV28 to TRBJ2-1, with D maybe TRBD1 (5 bases). V lost 2 bases to trimming and J lost 1 base, with 9 bases between them. This CDR3 comprises 15 residues. Germline V gives CDR1 MDHEN, CDR2 SYDVKM. The CDR3 bases are TGTGCCAGCAGTTTAGGGCAGGGATCCTACAATGAGCAGTTCTTC. Translating it yields CASSLGQGSYNEQFF.

The chain has TRBV28 and TRBJ2-7; D is perhaps TRBD1 (6 bases). Trimming left V 2 bases short and J 2 bases short, with 22 bases between. The CDR3 length is 18 residues. Germline assignment: CDR1 MDHEN and CDR2 SYDVKM. The CDR3 reads CASSLRGSGGRVTYEQYF. The CDR3 DNA reads TGTGCCAGCAGTTTAAGGGGGAGTGGTGGGAGAGTCACCTACGAGCAGTACTTC.

The chain is built from TRBV2 and TRBJ1-2; 8 bases align to TRBD1. The CDR3 loop spans 14 amino acids. Trimming cost V 7 bases and J 8 bases; bases outside gene matches: 12. The germline gives CDR1 SNHLY, CDR2 FYNNEI. The CDR3 sequence is CASNRGQAPGGYTF. In DNA, the CDR3 is TGTGCCAGCAACAGGGGACAGGCCCCAGGGGGCTACACCTTC.

This clone was picked up a small number of times. V is TRBV28 and J is TRBJ2-2; D not resolved. The germline gives CDR1 MDHEN, CDR2 SYDVKM. CDR3 length: 14 amino acids. V was shortened by 5 bases and J by 5 bases, with 12 bases between the two germline ends. CDR3 bases: TGTGCCAGCAGTCGCCTGCTAGGGACCGGGGAGCTGTTTTTT. Encoded protein: CASSRLLGTGELFF.

The chain uses TRBV5-1 and TRBJ2-3; D is undetermined. The germline gives CDR1 SGHRS, CDR2 YFSETQ. The CDR3 has 14 amino acids. Between the trimmed V and J ends, which lost 1 base and 5 bases, there was a span of 11 bases. CDR3 nucleotide sequence: TGCGCCAGCAGCTTGAGTAGCCCCGGAGATACGCAGTATTTT. This translates into CASSLSSPGDTQYF.

The rearrangement uses TRBV7-3 and TRBJ2-7; a weak D match, TRBD1 (7 bases). This CDR3 is built from 15 residues. V lost 2 bases to trimming and J lost 4 bases, with 15 bases between them. The germline gives CDR1 SGHTA, CDR2 FQGTGA. The DNA for the CDR3 is TGTGCCAGCAGCTTATCCGGAGGGGGCAAGTACGAGCAGTACTTC. It yields the protein CASSLSGGGKYEQYF. The variable domain in full, completed from reference TRBV7-3 and TRBJ2-7, reads GAGVSQTPSNKVTEKGKYVELRCDPISGHTALYWYRQSLGQGPEFLIYFQGTGAADDSGLPNDRFFAVRPEGSVSTLKIQRTERGDSAVYLCASSLSGGGKYEQYFGPGTRLTVT.

The V and J genes are TRBV5-6 and TRBJ2-2; no firm D call. Trimming pared 1 base from V and 5 bases from J, leaving 6 bases between. The germline gives CDR1 SGHDT, CDR2 YYEEEE. This CDR3 has 13 amino acids. CDR3 sequence: CASSLLGTGELFF. The CDR3 DNA sequence: TGTGCCAGCAGCTTGTTGGGGACCGGGGAGCTGTTTTTT.

The chain uses TRBV6-1 and TRBJ2-7, with no clear D. There are 12 residues in the CDR3. The V end lost 8 bases, the J end lost 8 bases, and 16 bases lay between the germline ends. The germline gives CDR1 MNHNS, CDR2 SASEGT. The CDR3 spells CASRIKGPQQYF. The DNA for the CDR3 is TGTGCCAGCCGGATAAAAGGGCCCCAGCAGTACTTC.

The chain joins TRBV4-3 to TRBJ1-5; the D is unclear. This CDR3 has 15 amino acids. The V gene lost 0 bases and the J gene lost 9 bases, with 15 bases spanning the gap. Germline assignment: CDR1 LGHNA and CDR2 YSLEER. CDR3 in amino acids: CASSQDLGRPGPQHF. The CDR3 region has the DNA TGCGCCAGCAGCCAAGATTTGGGAAGGCCCGGGCCCCAGCATTTT.

A remark on this clone: Other nucleotide sequences in the sample specify the same CDR3. V gene TRBV28 combines with J gene TRBJ1-2, with D possibly being TRBD1 (6 bases). Trimming shortened V by 5 bases and J by 4 bases, and 11 bases separated the two germline ends. This CDR3 has 13 residues. Germline lookup yields CDR1 MDHEN and CDR2 SYDVKM. The CDR3 region is CASSLGGGYGYTF. For the CDR3, the DNA is TGTGCCAGCAGTCTAGGGGGGGGCTATGGCTACACCTTC.

About this clone: In the same sample, other DNA sequences code for this CDR3. The chain recombines TRBV18 with TRBJ2-7; D is uncertain. CDR3 size: 11 residues. Germline CDR1 is KGHSH and CDR2 is LQKENI. V gave up 0 bases and J gave up 7 bases, with 4 bases separating them. The CDR3 region has the DNA TGTGCCAGCTCACCACCGGGGGAGCAGTACTTC. Translating it yields CASSPPGEQYF.

This clone appeared a single time. One junction end disagrees with the germline gene, perhaps due to a read error. The V gene is TRBV5-1, the J gene TRBJ1-5; no clear D gene. The CDR3 runs 13 residues. Germline V gene lookup returns CDR1 SGHRS and CDR2 YFSETQ. The CDR3 DNA reads as TGCGCCAGCAGCTTGGATGGCAAACAGCCCCAGCATTTT. Its protein product is CASSLDGKQPQHF.

The rearrangement links TRBV6-5 to TRBJ2-5; D unclear. TRBJ2-7 matches the DNA end more closely, so the J call is doubtful. Germline-derived CDR1 and CDR2 are MNHEY and SVGAGI. This CDR3 is built from 14 residues. This CDR3 is CASSETARKYEQYF. In nucleotides, the CDR3 is TGTGCCAGCTCCGAGACGGCGAGAAAGTACGAGCAGTACTTC.

The V call is TRBV7-9, the J call TRBJ2-2; TRBD2 might be the D (5 bases). This CDR3 is built from 16 residues. The germline V gene encodes CDR1 SEHNR and CDR2 FQNEAQ (reference sequence). Trimming shortened V by 1 base and J by 5 bases, and 14 bases separated the two germline ends. The CDR3 nucleotides are TGTGCCAGCAGCTTAGTTCGGGGAATGCGGACCGGGGAGCTGTTTTTT. It yields the protein CASSLVRGMRTGELFF.

The chain uses TRBV9 and TRBJ1-2; D is unresolved. Trimming left V 0 bases short and J 7 bases short, with 16 bases between. Germline V gene sequence: CDR1 SGDLS, CDR2 YYNGEE. The CDR3 is 15 amino acids. The CDR3 loop reads CASSVGRGLPGGYTF. The CDR3 nucleotides read TGTGCCAGCAGCGTAGGCCGCGGGCTCCCTGGTGGCTACACCTTC.

This clone was counted between two and nine times. The chain carries TRBV30 and TRBJ1-1; D not resolved. The CDR3 consists of 13 residues. V was cut by 1 base and J by 1 base, with 7 bases left in between. The germline CDR1 and CDR2 sequences are GTSNPN and SVGIG (reference sequence). CDR3: CAWSGPRNTEAFF. CDR3 DNA: TGTGCCTGGAGTGGCCCGAGGAACACTGAAGCTTTCTTT.

This chain joins TRBV10-3 and TRBJ2-7, with 7 bases lining up with TRBD2. This CDR3 region has 15 residues. Germline assignment: CDR1 ENHRY and CDR2 SYGVKD. Trimming removed 3 bases from V and 2 bases from J; junction bases left unmatched: 7. For the CDR3, the DNA is TGTGCCATCAGTGATCATGGGGACTATACCTACGAGCAGTACTTC. Its translation is CAISDHGDYTYEQYF.